This entry lists 3 T cell receptor beta chains sequenced from one sample in a study of cytomegalovirus exposure and HLA in healthy donors. Researchers ran the PCR with 60 Vbeta and 13 Jbeta primers. The data were produced by immunoSEQ multiplex PCR, yet TCRdb's version contains in-frame clones alone and is incomplete. The sample lists around 100,000 clones, around three quarters seen once, with around 4.9% in the top ten. The sample consisted of PBMCs. These receptors originate from a man younger than 45 in good health and CMV-seropositive.

This clone was counted a few times. The junction shows a germline mismatch at one end, possibly a read error. The chain carries TRBV29-1 and TRBJ1-2; 8 bases fit TRBD1. Germline assignment: CDR1 SQVTM and CDR2 ANQGSEA. The CDR3 has 13 amino acids. CDR3: CSAGGPSGDGYPF. DNA for the CDR3: TGCAGCGCAGGGGGCCCCTCGGGTGATGGCTACCCCTTC. Variable domain in full (rest from reference TRBV29-1 and TRBJ1-2): SAVISQKPSRDICQRGTSLTIQCQVDSQVTMMFWYRQQPGQSLTLIATANQGSEATYESGFVIDKFPISRPNLTFSTLTVSNMSPEDSSIYLCSAGGPSGDGYPFGSGTRLTVV.

The rearrangement links TRBV30 to TRBJ1-4; the match to TRBD1 covers 10 bases. The germline CDR1 and CDR2 sequences are GTSNPN and SVGIG (reference sequence). The CDR3 runs 17 residues. V gave up 4 bases and J gave up 7 bases; unmatched junction bases: 15. The CDR3 nucleotides read TGTGCCTGGACCCGAAACAAAAGACAGGGGGCGCCTGAAAAACTGTTTTTT. Amino acids: CAWTRNKRQGAPEKLFF.

This clone was seen more than once but under ten times. The chain uses TRBV7-6 and TRBJ2-5; 12 bases align to TRBD1. With V trimmed by 0 bases and J by 2 bases, 10 bases remained unmatched. CDR1 and CDR2 from the germline V gene are SGHVS and FNYEAQ. The CDR3 loop spans 19 amino acids. DNA for the CDR3: TGTGCCAGCAGCTTAGCCCCGGGACAGGGGGCCGGTGAACAAGAGACCCAGTACTTC. This encodes CASSLAPGQGAGEQETQYF.